A selection of T cell receptor beta chains follows, all from one sample in a study of blood T cell repertoires in COVID-19. Assay used: immunoSEQ multiplex PCR; TCRdb lists only in-frame clones, some missing. The table has tens of thousands of clones, around 86% seen once. The sample taken for sequencing was peripheral blood. The receptors stem from a human donor with acute or convalescent COVID-19. The donor label of this sample is uncertain. Each CDR3 is given with its conserved first and last residue. The order of the fields is V gene, J gene, D gene, clone size, CDR3 DNA, CDR3 protein. D genes are given only for firm matches. Clone sizes are given selectively: once, few, many, or a class where the clone is expanded.

v_gene: TRBV7-2; j_gene: TRBJ1-1; d_gene: .; abundance: .; CDR3nt: TGTGCCAGCAGCTTGGGACAGAACACTGAAGCTTTCTTT; CDR3aa: CASSLGQNTEAFF
v_gene: TRBV5-5; j_gene: TRBJ2-2; d_gene: TRBD2; abundance: .; CDR3nt: TGTGCCAGCAGCTTGTCGCTAGCGGGTTCCTTCACCGGGGAGCTGTTTTTT; CDR3aa: CASSLSLAGSFTGELFF
v_gene: TRBV19; j_gene: TRBJ1-6; d_gene: .; abundance: .; CDR3nt: TGTGCCAGTAGTAGTCGCACAGCAAGATATAATTCACCCCTCCACTTT; CDR3aa: CASSSRTARYNSPLHF
v_gene: TRBV7-9; j_gene: TRBJ1-1; d_gene: TRBD1; abundance: .; CDR3nt: TGTGCCAGCAGCTTAAGAGGGGGCCGGACTGAAGCTTTCTTT; CDR3aa: CASSLRGGRTEAFF
v_gene: TRBV7-3; j_gene: TRBJ2-2; d_gene: TRBD1; abundance: .; CDR3nt: TGTGCCAGCAGTCCACAGGGGACGAACACCGGGGAGCTGTTTTTT; CDR3aa: CASSPQGTNTGELFF
v_gene: TRBV6-5; j_gene: TRBJ2-3; d_gene: TRBD2; abundance: .; CDR3nt: TGTGCCAGCAGTTCAGCGGGGTCTAGCACAGATACGCAGTATTTT; CDR3aa: CASSSAGSSTDTQYF
v_gene: TRBV10-2; j_gene: TRBJ1-6; d_gene: .; abundance: .; CDR3nt: TGCGCCAGCAGTGGGGCAATCGATTCACCCCTCCACTTT; CDR3aa: CASSGAIDSPLHF
v_gene: TRBV7-2; j_gene: TRBJ2-7; d_gene: .; abundance: .; CDR3nt: TGTGCCAGCAGCCCCCAGAGCAGGGACGAGCAGTACTTC; CDR3aa: CASSPQSRDEQYF
v_gene: TRBV5-1; j_gene: TRBJ2-1; d_gene: .; abundance: .; CDR3nt: TGCGCCAGCAGCTCGCAGGTTCAGGTCTACAATGAGCAGTTCTTC; CDR3aa: CASSSQVQVYNEQFF
v_gene: TRBV29-1; j_gene: TRBJ2-1; d_gene: TRBD1; abundance: few; CDR3nt: TGCAGCGTTGAGGAGGGGGGACAGGGGTCCGAGCAGTTCTTC; CDR3aa: CSVEEGGQGSEQFF
v_gene: TRBV28; j_gene: TRBJ2-5; d_gene: TRBD1; abundance: .; CDR3nt: TGTGCCAGCAGGGGACAGGGTGTTTTATGGTTGAGTGAGACCCAGTACTTC; CDR3aa: CASRGQGVLWLSETQYF
v_gene: TRBV2; j_gene: TRBJ2-2; d_gene: .; abundance: .; CDR3nt: TGTGCCAGCAGTAAAAGTCCGGTAGAAACCGGGGAGCTGTTTTTT; CDR3aa: CASSKSPVETGELFF
v_gene: TRBV6-5; j_gene: TRBJ1-2; d_gene: .; abundance: .; CDR3nt: TGTGCCAGCAGTTACACAGGACAGCTCGACTATGGCTACACCTTC; CDR3aa: CASSYTGQLDYGYTF
v_gene: TRBV3-1/TRBV3-2; j_gene: TRBJ2-3; d_gene: TRBD2; abundance: once; CDR3nt: TGTGCCAGCAGCCCTAGCGGGGCCAGCACAGATACGCAGTATTTT; CDR3aa: CASSPSGASTDTQYF
v_gene: TRBV5-6; j_gene: TRBJ1-1; d_gene: TRBD1; abundance: once; CDR3nt: TGTGCCAGCGGCCGGGACAGCCGCTCTGAAGCTTTCTTT; CDR3aa: CASGRDSRSEAFF
v_gene: TRBV18; j_gene: TRBJ1-2; d_gene: .; abundance: .; CDR3nt: TGTGCCAGCTCACCTCGGGGGGGATATGGCTACACCTTC; CDR3aa: CASSPRGGYGYTF
v_gene: TRBV24-1; j_gene: TRBJ2-3; d_gene: TRBD2; abundance: .; CDR3nt: TGTGCCACCAGTGACCCGGGACTAGCGGGAGGTATGCAGTATTTT; CDR3aa: CATSDPGLAGGMQYF